Listed below are T cell receptor beta chains from one sample, sequenced in a study of cytomegalovirus exposure and HLA in healthy donors. Produced via immunoSEQ multiplex PCR; TCRdb's table is partial and in-frame only. The data show 150,000 to 200,000 clones, just under 80% seen once. Sequenced material: PBMCs. Receptor source: a woman aged 35 to 49 in good health and CMV-seropositive. CDR3s include the opening cysteine and the closing phenylalanine or tryptophan. Each record gives: J gene, V gene, D gene, clone size, CDR3 protein, CDR3 DNA. D genes are given only for firm matches. Where a row states a size, it is once, few, many or the class of an expanded clone; other rows omit it.

j_gene: TRBJ1-1
v_gene: TRBV7-2
d_gene: -
abundance: -
CDR3aa: CASSWSSGVNTEAFF
CDR3nt: TGTGCCAGCAGCTGGTCAAGCGGGGTGAACACTGAAGCTTTCTTT

j_gene: TRBJ2-5
v_gene: TRBV30
d_gene: -
abundance: few
CDR3aa: CAWSVGETQYF
CDR3nt: TGTGCCTGGAGTGTCGGGGAGACCCAGTACTTC

j_gene: TRBJ1-2
v_gene: TRBV19
d_gene: TRBD1
abundance: -
CDR3aa: CASSLNGQGATNYGYTF
CDR3nt: TGTGCCAGTAGTCTGAACGGCCAGGGGGCGACTAACTATGGCTACACCTTC

j_gene: TRBJ2-7
v_gene: TRBV2
d_gene: -
abundance: many
CDR3aa: CASTRDNYEQYF
CDR3nt: TGTGCCAGCACCCGGGACAACTACGAGCAGTACTTC

j_gene: TRBJ2-3
v_gene: TRBV5-1
d_gene: -
abundance: -
CDR3aa: CASSLDQRGTDTQYF
CDR3nt: TGCGCCAGCAGCTTGGATCAGCGGGGCACAGATACGCAGTATTTT

j_gene: TRBJ2-7
v_gene: TRBV27
d_gene: -
abundance: -
CDR3aa: CASSPSGKTTTYEQYF
CDR3nt: TGTGCCAGCAGTCCCTCCGGTAAAACCACGACCTACGAGCAGTACTTC

j_gene: TRBJ1-4
v_gene: TRBV9
d_gene: -
abundance: few
CDR3aa: CASSLGDKGGEKLFF
CDR3nt: TGTGCCAGCAGCCTCGGGGACAAAGGGGGTGAAAAACTGTTTTTT

j_gene: TRBJ2-7
v_gene: TRBV6-5
d_gene: -
abundance: -
CDR3aa: CASSEGTSYEQYF
CDR3nt: TGTGCCAGCAGTGAGGGAACCTCCTACGAGCAGTACTTC

j_gene: TRBJ2-7
v_gene: TRBV7-3
d_gene: TRBD2
abundance: -
CDR3aa: CASSYRDGGEQYF
CDR3nt: TGTGCCAGCAGCTACCGGGACGGGGGGGAGCAGTACTTC

j_gene: TRBJ2-7
v_gene: TRBV13
d_gene: TRBD1
abundance: -
CDR3aa: CASSTLGGSYEQYF
CDR3nt: TGTGCCAGCAGCACCCTAGGGGGCAGCTACGAGCAGTACTTC

j_gene: TRBJ1-2
v_gene: TRBV18
d_gene: -
abundance: -
CDR3aa: CASSALAEDGYTF
CDR3nt: TGTGCCAGCTCAGCGCTAGCAGAGGATGGCTACACCTTC

j_gene: TRBJ2-5
v_gene: TRBV9
d_gene: TRBD2
abundance: -
CDR3aa: CASSVATGRGGGETQYF
CDR3nt: TGTGCCAGCAGCGTAGCTACCGGACGGGGCGGGGGGGAGACCCAGTACTTC

j_gene: TRBJ1-1
v_gene: TRBV5-1
d_gene: -
abundance: once
CDR3aa: CASSLARENTEAFF
CDR3nt: TGCGCCAGCAGCTTAGCCAGGGAGAACACTGAAGCTTTCTTT

j_gene: TRBJ1-2
v_gene: TRBV5-4
d_gene: -
abundance: -
CDR3aa: CASSRGGVGTNYGYTF
CDR3nt: TGTGCCAGCAGCCGGGGGGGAGTCGGGACTAACTATGGCTACACCTTC

j_gene: TRBJ1-1
v_gene: TRBV2
d_gene: TRBD1
abundance: few
CDR3aa: CASRDRAWGTEAFF
CDR3nt: TGTGCCAGCAGGGACAGGGCATGGGGCACTGAAGCTTTCTTT

j_gene: TRBJ2-3
v_gene: TRBV7-6
d_gene: -
abundance: -
CDR3aa: CASSLGQLYTDTQYF
CDR3nt: TGTGCCAGCAGCCTTGGACAGCTTTACACAGATACGCAGTATTTT

j_gene: TRBJ1-3
v_gene: TRBV11-2
d_gene: -
abundance: -
CDR3aa: CASNSGLYNPGNTIYF
CDR3nt: TGTGCCAGCAACTCAGGATTGTACAATCCTGGAAACACCATATATTTT

j_gene: TRBJ2-3
v_gene: TRBV7-3
d_gene: -
abundance: -
CDR3aa: CASRESNTDTQYF
CDR3nt: TGTGCCAGCAGGGAGTCCAACACAGATACGCAGTATTTT

j_gene: TRBJ1-6
v_gene: TRBV6-5
d_gene: -
abundance: few
CDR3aa: CASTRRGAYNSPLHF
CDR3nt: TGTGCCAGCACGCGGCGGGGGGCCTATAATTCACCCCTCCACTTT

j_gene: TRBJ1-5
v_gene: TRBV9
d_gene: -
abundance: once
CDR3aa: CASSANGNQPQHF
CDR3nt: TGTGCCAGCAGCGCTAATGGCAATCAGCCCCAGCATTTT

j_gene: TRBJ1-3
v_gene: TRBV7-9
d_gene: -
abundance: -
CDR3aa: CASSSEGDTIYF
CDR3nt: TGTGCCAGCAGCTCAGAAGGAGACACCATATATTTT

j_gene: TRBJ2-6
v_gene: TRBV25-1
d_gene: TRBD1
abundance: -
CDR3aa: CASGEDRAVSGANVLTF
CDR3nt: TGTGCCAGCGGAGAAGACAGGGCCGTTTCTGGGGCCAACGTCCTGACTTTC

j_gene: TRBJ2-2
v_gene: TRBV7-3
d_gene: -
abundance: -
CDR3aa: CASRSPGQKTGELFF
CDR3nt: TGTGCCAGCAGGAGTCCGGGTCAAAAGACCGGGGAGCTGTTTTTT

j_gene: TRBJ2-7
v_gene: TRBV4-1
d_gene: TRBD2
abundance: -
CDR3aa: CVSSPTGTRSYEQYF
CDR3nt: TGCGTCAGCAGCCCGACCGGGACTAGAAGCTACGAGCAGTACTTC

j_gene: TRBJ2-7
v_gene: TRBV30
d_gene: TRBD2
abundance: -
CDR3aa: CAWVAGGKFPYEQYF
CDR3nt: TGTGCCTGGGTAGCGGGGGGGAAGTTCCCCTACGAGCAGTACTTC

j_gene: TRBJ1-2
v_gene: TRBV6-1
d_gene: TRBD1
abundance: -
CDR3aa: CASSENAGGDYGYTF
CDR3nt: TGTGCCAGCAGTGAAAATGCAGGGGGAGACTATGGCTACACCTTC

j_gene: TRBJ2-1
v_gene: TRBV7-7
d_gene: TRBD1
abundance: -
CDR3aa: CASSTGQGSNEQFF
CDR3nt: TGTGCCAGCAGCACCGGACAGGGTAGCAATGAGCAGTTCTTC

j_gene: TRBJ2-7
v_gene: TRBV7-9
d_gene: TRBD1
abundance: -
CDR3aa: CSSSSTGTECGF
CDR3nt: TGTTCCAGCAGCTCCACCGGGACAGAATGCGGCTTC

j_gene: TRBJ2-1
v_gene: TRBV5-6
d_gene: -
abundance: -
CDR3aa: CASSGGARGRGEQFF
CDR3nt: TGTGCCAGCAGCGGGGGGGCCAGGGGACGAGGCGAGCAGTTCTTC

j_gene: TRBJ2-2
v_gene: TRBV11-3
d_gene: TRBD2
abundance: once
CDR3aa: CASSSTGGVTGELFF
CDR3nt: TGTGCCAGCAGCTCCACGGGGGGGGTGACCGGGGAGCTGTTTTTT

j_gene: TRBJ2-2
v_gene: TRBV7-6
d_gene: TRBD1
abundance: once
CDR3aa: CASSQTGVGTGELFF
CDR3nt: TGTGCCAGCAGCCAAACAGGGGTGGGCACCGGGGAGCTGTTTTTT

j_gene: TRBJ2-1
v_gene: TRBV27
d_gene: TRBD2
abundance: -
CDR3aa: CASSIKTGTSGGAGNEQFF
CDR3nt: TGTGCCAGCAGTATAAAAACCGGGACTAGCGGGGGGGCGGGTAATGAGCAGTTCTTC